Following are 20 T cell receptor beta chains from one sample sequenced in a study of CD8 T cells in Susac syndrome. Random hexamers were used to reverse transcribe the RNA input (about 0.5 to 1 ug). Using its own MiXCR run on the immunoSEQ multiplex PCR reads, TCRdb lists one record per CDR3 protein. The repertoire has 150,000 or so distinct CDR3 sequences, 92% of them found once; the top ten carry roughly 0.08%. Sequenced input: CD4+ T cells from PBMCs. The receptors derive from a human donor in good health.

The V call is TRBV3-1, the J call TRBJ1-1; D might be TRBD1 (5 bases). The V end lost 5 bases, the J end lost 0 bases, and 19 bases lay between the germline ends. CDR1 LGHDT and CDR2 YNNKEL come from the germline V gene (reference sequence). This CDR3 has 17 amino acids. CDR3 sequence: CASSSRDGNLMNTEAFF. Here the CDR3 DNA reads TGTGCCAGCAGCAGCCGGGACGGGAACCTAATGAACACTGAAGCTTTCTTT.

The chain joins TRBV6-2 or TRBV6-3 to TRBJ2-7, with D uncertain. This CDR3 has 14 amino acids. Germline CDR1 MNHEY, CDR2 SVGEGT. The V and J ends lost 0 bases and 0 bases respectively, with 6 bases between them. CDR3: CASSYSASSYEQYF. The DNA of the CDR3 is TGTGCCAGCAGTTACTCGGCCTCCTCCTACGAGCAGTACTTC.

The V call is TRBV4-3, the J call TRBJ1-2, with 7 bases matching TRBD1. The trim removed 0 bases at V and 4 bases at J, leaving 2 bases unmatched. The CDR3 is 14 amino acids. Germline V gives CDR1 LGHNA, CDR2 YSLEER. CDR3 coding DNA: TGCGCCAGCAGCCAAGAAGGGGGCGCCTATGGCTACACCTTC. Protein sequence: CASSQEGGAYGYTF.

V usage is TRBV29-1 and J usage is TRBJ1-2; 8 nucleotides agree with TRBD1. CDR3 length: 13 amino acids. J was trimmed by 3 bases and V by 6 bases; bases with no gene match: 6. Germline V gene sequence: CDR1 SQVTM, CDR2 ANQGSEA. The CDR3 reads CSVVSGGDYGYTF. The CDR3 nucleotides are TGCAGCGTGGTTTCAGGGGGCGACTATGGCTACACCTTC.

The chain combines TRBV18 with TRBJ1-2, with a weak D call TRBD1 (5 bases). The length of the CDR3 is 15 residues. V was shortened by 6 bases and J by 0 bases, with 14 bases between the two germline ends. The germline gives CDR1 KGHSH, CDR2 LQKENI. In nucleotides, the CDR3 is TGTGCCAGCTCTCGGGACGGAACTACTAACTATGGCTACACCTTC. Its translation is CASSRDGTTNYGYTF. Full variable domain (missing parts from reference TRBV18 and TRBJ1-2): NAGVMQNPRHLVRRRGQEARLRCSPMKGHSHVYWYRQLPEEGLKFMVYLQKENIIDESGMPKERFSAEFPKEGPSILRIQQVVRGDSAAYFCASSRDGTTNYGYTFGSGTRLTVV.

This chain links TRBV3-1 with TRBJ1-1, with 7 bases lining up with TRBD1. Trimming took 5 bases from V and 1 from J; bases not matched to a gene: 10. This CDR3 comprises 16 residues. CDR1 LGHDT and CDR2 YNNKEL come from the germline V gene (reference sequence). Here the CDR3 reads CASSSRGGGQNTEAFF. The CDR3, as DNA: TGTGCCAGCAGCTCCAGAGGAGGGGGCCAGAACACTGAAGCTTTCTTT.

The rearrangement uses TRBV14 and TRBJ1-4; unclear D gene. This CDR3 is 15 amino acids long. Trimming removed 2 bases from V and 7 bases from J, with 14 bases in between. The germline CDR1 and CDR2 sequences are SGHDN and FVKESK. Here the CDR3 DNA reads TGTGCCAGCAGCCAATTGATCGGGGAAGGTGAAAAACTGTTTTTT. This sequence encodes CASSQLIGEGEKLFF.

This chain connects TRBV12-3 or TRBV12-4 to TRBJ2-3; no definite D call. CDR3 length: 11 residues. Trimming cost V 1 base and J 8 bases, with 4 bases left between them. The DNA of the CDR3 is TGTGCCAGCAGTTTAGTAGCTACGCAGTATTTT. It specifies CASSLVATQYF.

This rearrangement joins TRBV5-1 to TRBJ1-1; D might be TRBD1 (5 bases). This CDR3 is built from 13 residues. Germline lookup yields CDR1 SGHRS and CDR2 YFSETQ. V was clipped by 4 bases and J by 9 bases, with 16 bases between them. The CDR3 here is CASSLPSGTKAFF. Here the CDR3 DNA reads TGCGCCAGCAGCCTTCCCTCCGGGACGAAAGCTTTCTTT.

V and J are TRBV12-3 or TRBV12-4 and TRBJ1-1; 10 bases map to TRBD1. This CDR3 is 14 amino acids long. Losses at the gene ends were 7 bases for V and 3 bases for J; bases not matched to a gene: 5. The CDR3 DNA reads TGTGCCAGCAAGAGGGACAGGGGTGACACTGAAGCTTTCTTT. It specifies CASKRDRGDTEAFF.

The chain joins TRBV7-9 to TRBJ2-5; TRBD2 agrees at 10 bases. The CDR3 runs 16 residues. Trimming at V came to 6 bases and at J to 2 bases, leaving 9 bases not matched to a gene. Germline V gene sequence: CDR1 SEHNR, CDR2 FQNEAQ (reference sequence). The DNA of the CDR3 is TGTGCCAGCAGACAAGCTAGCGGGGGCCTTCAAGAGACCCAGTACTTC. Its protein is CASRQASGGLQETQYF.

The chain recombines TRBV4-1 with TRBJ2-4, with 7 bases matching TRBD1. Germline-derived CDR1 and CDR2 are MGHRA and YSYEKL. The CDR3 covers 18 residues. J lost 0 bases, V lost 1 base, and 9 bases had no gene match. The chain's CDR3 is CASSQAGTAKLAKNIQYF. The CDR3 DNA is TGCGCCAGCAGCCAAGCCGGGACAGCCAAACTAGCCAAAAACATTCAGTACTTC.

This chain links TRBV29-1 with TRBJ1-2; TRBD1 matches 11 bases. V was pared by 4 bases and J by 3 bases, with 4 bases of the junction left unmatched. CDR3 length equals 14 residues. Germline V gene data show CDR1 as SQVTM and CDR2 as ANQGSEA. For the CDR3, the DNA is TGCAGCGTTGTCCGGGACAGGGGGTACTATGGCTACACCTTC. Protein sequence: CSVVRDRGYYGYTF.

The CDR3 bases are TGCGCCAGCAGCTTGTACGGGGGGACTACGAACATTCAGTACTTC. It encodes CASSLYGGTTNIQYF. The chain has TRBV5-1 and TRBJ2-4; 7 nucleotides align to TRBD2. Germline V gene data show CDR1 as SGHRS and CDR2 as YFSETQ. CDR3 length equals 15 residues. Germline trimming cut 1 base from V and 7 bases from J; bases unmatched to any gene: 8.

Here the CDR3 reads CASSGAGLQETQYF. The CDR3 nucleotides read TGTGCCAGCTCCGGCGCCGGGTTACAAGAGACCCAGTACTTC. This rearrangement joins TRBV7-2 to TRBJ2-5; D unclear. V was trimmed by 8 bases and J by 2 bases, leaving 15 bases between them. The CDR3 runs 14 residues. CDR1 SGHTA and CDR2 FQGNSA come from the germline V gene.

The rearrangement joins TRBV30 to TRBJ2-1; no definite D call. CDR1 GTSNPN and CDR2 SVGIG come from the germline V gene (reference sequence). Trimming cost V 1 base and J 0 bases, with 4 bases left between them. The CDR3 loop spans 13 amino acids. Here the CDR3 reads CAWSESSYNEQFF. DNA for the CDR3: TGTGCCTGGAGTGAAAGCTCCTACAATGAGCAGTTCTTC. The full variable domain, in which reference TRBV30 and TRBJ2-1 provide the parts outside the CDR3, is SQTIHQWPATLVQPVGSPLSLECTVEGTSNPNLYWYRQAAGRGLQLLFYSVGIGQISSEVPQNLSASRPQDRQFILSSKKLLLSDSGFYLCAWSESSYNEQFFGPGTRLTVL.

The gene calls are TRBV20-1 and TRBJ1-4; no definite D call. This CDR3 has 11 amino acids. CDR1 and CDR2 from the germline V gene are DFQATT and SNEGSKA (reference sequence). Trimming pared 2 bases from V and 8 bases from J, leaving 6 bases between. The CDR3 region is CSARTEEKLFF. CDR3 DNA sequence: TGCAGTGCTAGAACAGAGGAAAAACTGTTTTTT.

This chain joins TRBV12-3 or TRBV12-4 and TRBJ1-5; perhaps TRBD1 as D (5 bases). Deletions cut 3 bases from V and 4 bases from J, with 7 bases between. This CDR3 spans 13 amino acids. The CDR3: CASSLGQNQPQHF. In DNA, the CDR3 is TGTGCCAGCAGTTTGGGGCAGAATCAGCCCCAGCATTTT.

The CDR3 loop is CSGDGTSGPTDTQYF. As DNA, the CDR3 is TGCAGCGGTGATGGGACTAGCGGACCGACAGATACGCAGTATTTT. J is TRBJ2-3 and V is TRBV29-1, with TRBD2 matching 11 bases. Trimming removed 7 bases from V and 3 bases from J; junction bases left unmatched: 9. Germline V gene lookup returns CDR1 SQVTM and CDR2 ANQGSEA. There are 15 residues in the CDR3.

This chain joins TRBV7-2 and TRBJ2-3; the D is unclear. Trimming removed 1 base from V and 8 bases from J, with 16 bases in between. Germline V CDR1 and CDR2: SGHTA, FQGNSA. The CDR3 length is 15 residues. CDR3 loop: CASSLGRIAVGTQYF. The CDR3 coding sequence is TGTGCCAGCAGCTTAGGACGGATCGCGGTCGGTACGCAGTATTTT.